This is a list of T cell receptor beta chains from one sample in a study of control samples from healthy donors and cancer patients. The method was immunoSEQ multiplex PCR; TCRdb's version includes in-frame clones alone and lacks a portion of them. The data show about 84,000 clones, with 84% seen just once and roughly 12% held by the top ten. Input material: PBMCs. Receptor source: a man between 60 and 75 years old with head and neck cancer. Both conserved end residues are part of each CDR3. The D gene is left open where the match is weak. Not every row has a clone size; where given, it reads once, few, many or a size class.

>TRBD1|.|TRBJ2-5|TRBV3-1/TRBV3-2
TGTGCCAGCAGCCAAGTCGGGCCGGACAGGGGCGGTCGGGCCCAGTACTTC
CASSQVGPDRGGRAQYF
>TRBD2|.|TRBJ2-1|TRBV18
TGTGCCAGCTCACCAACTCGAGAGGGACTAGTGTGGAATGAGCAGTTCTTC
CASSPTREGLVWNEQFF
>TRBD1|.|TRBJ2-3|TRBV11-1
TGTGCCAGCAGCTCGGGACAGGGCAGGACAGATACGCAGTATTTT
CASSSGQGRTDTQYF
>.|.|TRBJ1-5|TRBV28
TGTGCCAGCAGTTCAAGCCATGGAGGCTTCCATCAGCCCCAGCATTTT
CASSSSHGGFHQPQHF
>.|.|TRBJ2-1|TRBV5-1
TGCGCCAGCAGCCAGACAGATCTGCTCTACAATGAGCAGTTCTTC
CASSQTDLLYNEQFF
>TRBD1|.|TRBJ2-3|TRBV5-1
TGCGCCAGCAGCCGGACAGGAGGAATCACAGATACGCAGTATTTT
CASSRTGGITDTQYF
>.|.|TRBJ2-2|TRBV7-7
TGTGCTAGCAGCTCATCGTCCGCCGGGGCGTACACCGGGGAGCTGTTTTTT
CASSSSSAGAYTGELFF
>TRBD1|once|TRBJ1-5|TRBV28
TGTGCCAGCAGTGAGGGACAGGGGGTTGGCAATCAGCCCCAGCATTTT
CASSEGQGVGNQPQHF
>.|few|TRBJ1-1|TRBV21-1
TGTGCCAGCAGCAATGGGACAGGGGAAAATATGAACACTGAAGCTTTCTTT
CASSNGTGENMNTEAFF
>.|.|TRBJ2-7|TRBV5-1
TGCGCCAGCAGCTTGTCTCTGGGGCCGGGCGAGCAGTACTTC
CASSLSLGPGEQYF
>TRBD2|once|TRBJ2-2|TRBV4-2
TGTGCCAGCAGCCTACAGGCGGCTAGCGGAGTTTCTAACACCGGGGAGCTGTTTTTT
CASSLQAASGVSNTGELFF
>.|.|TRBJ2-4|TRBV28
TGTGCCAGCAGTTTGGACGGGGGTAGATACATTCAGTACTTC
CASSLDGGRYIQYF
>TRBD2|.|TRBJ2-1|TRBV27
TGTGCCAGCAGTTTGGGCGGGAGGGCCTCTGAGCAGTTCTTC
CASSLGGRASEQFF
>TRBD1|.|TRBJ2-7|TRBV2
TGTGCCAGCAACCGGGACAGGGAGTACGAGCAGTACTTC
CASNRDREYEQYF
>.|.|TRBJ2-5|TRBV2
TGTGCCAGCAGTGCACAGGGTGGGGAGGAGACCCAGTACTTC
CASSAQGGEETQYF
>.|.|TRBJ1-5|TRBV6-5
TGTGCCAGCAGTTCCCAGGCCGATCAGCCCCAGCATTTT
CASSSQADQPQHF
>.|.|TRBJ2-1|TRBV11-2
TGTGCCAGCAGCTTAGACGGTTACTCCGAGCCCTACAATGAGCAGTTCTTC
CASSLDGYSEPYNEQFF
>.|few|TRBJ2-3|TRBV29-1
TGCAGCGTTGCGGGTTTTTTGGGGCCCACAGATACGCAGTATTTT
CSVAGFLGPTDTQYF
>.|few|TRBJ2-1|TRBV27
TGTGCCAGCAGCTCTGTGAGCTCCTACAATGAGCAGTTCTTC
CASSSVSSYNEQFF
>.|.|TRBJ2-1|TRBV25-1
TGTGCCAGCAGTGAATTAGGGGGAGGGTTCTACAATGAGCAGTTCTTC
CASSELGGGFYNEQFF
>.|.|TRBJ1-5|TRBV30
TGTGCCTGGAACGCTCCGGGACGGCTCAATCAGCCCCAGCATTTT
CAWNAPGRLNQPQHF
>TRBD2|.|TRBJ2-1|TRBV3-1/TRBV3-2
TGTGCCAGCAGCCAAGTACTAGCGGGGGCCAATGAGCAGTTCTTC
CASSQVLAGANEQFF
>TRBD1|.|TRBJ1-4|TRBV5-1
TGCGCCAGCAGCTTGGCCGCAGGGGGCCCCAGGATACTGTTTTTT
CASSLAAGGPRILFF
>.|.|TRBJ2-7|TRBV21-1
TGTGCCCCCGCCATGGGGGCGGGAGTTCTCTACGAGCAGTACTTC
CAPAMGAGVLYEQYF
>.|.|TRBJ1-6|TRBV3-1/TRBV3-2
TGTGCCAGCAGCCTTGAGATGGGGAGCTCCTATAATTCACCCCTCCACTTT
CASSLEMGSSYNSPLHF
>TRBD2|.|TRBJ2-3|TRBV5-5
TGTGCCAGCAGCTTGGCTAGCGGGTACACAGATACGCAGTATTTT
CASSLASGYTDTQYF
>TRBD1|.|TRBJ1-1|TRBV13
TGTGCCAGCATAGTAGGGGGCGCGAACACTGAAGCTTTCTTT
CASIVGGANTEAFF
>TRBD1|.|TRBJ2-7|TRBV16
TGTGCCAGCAGCCGCAACAGGGGTTTCTACGAGCAGTACTTC
CASSRNRGFYEQYF
>.|.|TRBJ2-3|TRBV9
TGTGCCAGCAGCGTACGGAGCGGCGGTCATACGCAGTATTTT
CASSVRSGGHTQYF
>.|.|TRBJ1-1|TRBV6-4
TGTGCCAGCAGTTCTAATGGGCAAAACACTGAAGCTTTCTTT
CASSSNGQNTEAFF
>.|once|TRBJ1-2|TRBV28
TGTGCCAGCAGTTTACAGCAGTATGGCTACACCTTC
CASSLQQYGYTF
>.|.|TRBJ1-4|TRBV5-4
TGTGCCAGCAGCTTGGATGCATTGCCTGAGAAACTGTTTTTT
CASSLDALPEKLFF
>.|few|TRBJ2-2|TRBV9
TGTGCCAGCAGCGTAAGGGGAACTACCGGGGAGCTGTTTTTT
CASSVRGTTGELFF
>TRBD2|few|TRBJ2-7|TRBV27
TGTGCCAGCAGCCGCGGGACTAGCGGGAGGGCCACTCTTCCCGAGCAGTACTTC
CASSRGTSGRATLPEQYF
>.|.|TRBJ2-7|TRBV29-1
TGCAGCGTTATCGGCAGGTCCTACGAGCAGTACTTC
CSVIGRSYEQYF
>TRBD1|.|TRBJ1-1|TRBV18
TGTGCCAGCTCACTAGGACAGGAACACTTTGAAGCTTTCTTT
CASSLGQEHFEAFF
>TRBD1|.|TRBJ2-3|TRBV11-2
TGTGCCAGCAGCCCCACGGGACAGGGGATCGGAGATACGCAGTATTTT
CASSPTGQGIGDTQYF
>TRBD1|.|TRBJ2-3|TRBV27
TGTGCCAGCAGGATCAACAGGGGTATCCTCACAGATACGCAGTATTTT
CASRINRGILTDTQYF
>TRBD1|once|TRBJ2-3|TRBV4-1
TGCGCCAGCAGCCAATGGACAGGGGGCACAGATACGCAGTATTTT
CASSQWTGGTDTQYF
>.|.|TRBJ2-2|TRBV29-1
TGCAGCGTTGAAAGGACCGGCAGCGGGGAGCTGTTTTTT
CSVERTGSGELFF
>.|.|TRBJ2-2|TRBV9
TGTGCCCGCCGCGTCGGGGGCGGGGCGCACACCGGGGAGCTGTTTTTT
CARRVGGGAHTGELFF
>TRBD2|.|TRBJ2-3|TRBV4-1
TGCGCCAGCAGCCAAGGACCGGGACTAGCGGGAGGATTCACAGATACGCAGTATTTT
CASSQGPGLAGGFTDTQYF
>TRBD1|.|TRBJ1-5|TRBV2
TGTGCCAGCAGCGGGGCGACAGGGGGAAGGCAGCCCCAGCATTTT
CASSGATGGRQPQHF
>TRBD2|.|TRBJ2-2|TRBV4-1
TGCGCCAGCACTGGGCTCCGGTCGGGACTAGCGGGAGTACACGGGGAGCTGTTTTTT
CASTGLRSGLAGVHGELFF
>.|.|TRBJ1-2|TRBV4-1
TGCGCCAGCAGCCAAGATGGATATGGCTACACCTTC
CASSQDGYGYTF
>TRBD2|.|TRBJ2-1|TRBV19
TGTGCCAGTAGTATCGCTAGCGGGAGTCGCGACAATGAGCAGTTCTTC
CASSIASGSRDNEQFF
>.|.|TRBJ1-5|TRBV18
TGTGCCAGCTCACCCGAAGGGAATCAGCCCCAGCATTTT
CASSPEGNQPQHF
>.|.|TRBJ2-3|TRBV19
TGTGCCAGTAGTATTTATTACAGCACAGATACGCAGTATTTT
CASSIYYSTDTQYF
>.|.|TRBJ2-1|TRBV3-1/TRBV3-2
TGTGCCAGCAGCCAAGGGAGGGCGCAGCAGTTCTTC
CASSQGRAQQFF
>TRBD1|.|TRBJ1-2|TRBV27
TGTGCCAGCAGTTTACGGCGCGGGGGGACAGCTAACTATGGCTACACCTTC
CASSLRRGGTANYGYTF
>.|.|TRBJ1-1|TRBV20-1
TGCAGTGCTAGTAAGGGCGGACAGCCGAACACTGAAGCTTTCTTT
CSASKGGQPNTEAFF
>.|.|TRBJ1-2|TRBV5-8
TGTGCCAGCAGCTTGGAGGCTCGGGGGGTAGATCCCTATGGCTACACCTTC
CASSLEARGVDPYGYTF
>TRBD2|.|TRBJ2-7|TRBV4-2
TGTGCCAGCAGCCCCTCTTTGGCGGGAGGTCACCCATACTACGAGCAGTACTTC
CASSPSLAGGHPYYEQYF